This TCR beta chain was captured in a study of CD8+ T cells in alopecia areata. Study as a whole: Those treated were given oral tofacitinib at 5 to 10 mg twice daily. General observations from the study: Having one nonresponder leaves uncertain how baseline CD8+ expansion relates to response. Many of the expanded lesional clones endured in scalp and blood while on tofacitinib.

Comments on this clone: Its antigen is currently unknown.

cDNA serving as the sequencing template came from extracted, reverse transcribed RNA. The table came from immunoSEQ multiplex PCR; TCRdb's copy has only in-frame clones and leaves some out. The sample includes about 140,000 clones, about 59% seen only once; the top ten take approximately 15%. Sample treatment: oral pan-JAK inhibitor, 5-10 mg twice daily. Alopecia areata patients gave lesional scalp punch biopsies and peripheral blood samples. Trimming pared 4 bases from V and 4 bases from J, leaving 18 bases between. Germline CDR1 is SQVTM and CDR2 is ANQGSEA. The CDR3 extends over 15 amino acids. The material sequenced was CD8+ T cells sorted from blood, taken at week 4, from a patient treated with tofacitinib. The chain has TRBV29-1 and TRBJ2-3; tentatively, D is TRBD2 (5 bases). The receptor comes from a human donor with alopecia areata. The CDR3 spells CSVARRGTTADTQYF. The CDR3, as DNA: TGCAGCGTTGCCCGCCGGGGTACTACGGCAGATACGCAGTATTTT.